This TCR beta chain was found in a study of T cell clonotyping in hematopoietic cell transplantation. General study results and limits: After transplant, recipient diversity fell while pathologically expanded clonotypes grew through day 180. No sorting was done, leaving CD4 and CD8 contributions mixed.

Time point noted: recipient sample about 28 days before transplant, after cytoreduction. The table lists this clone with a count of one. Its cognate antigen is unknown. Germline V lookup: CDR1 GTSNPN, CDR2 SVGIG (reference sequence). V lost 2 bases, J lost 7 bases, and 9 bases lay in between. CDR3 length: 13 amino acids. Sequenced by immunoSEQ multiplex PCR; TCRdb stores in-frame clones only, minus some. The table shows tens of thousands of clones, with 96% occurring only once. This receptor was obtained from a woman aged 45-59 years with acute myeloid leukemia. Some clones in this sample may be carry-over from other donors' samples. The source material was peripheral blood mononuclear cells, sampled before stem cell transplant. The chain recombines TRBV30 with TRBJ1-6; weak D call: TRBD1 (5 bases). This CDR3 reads CAWSPGLNSPLHF. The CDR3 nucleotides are TGTGCCTGGAGTCCAGGGTTGAATTCACCCCTCCACTTT. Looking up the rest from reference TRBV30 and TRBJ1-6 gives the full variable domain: SQTIHQWPATLVQPVGSPLSLECTVEGTSNPNLYWYRQAAGRGLQLLFYSVGIGQISSEVPQNLSASRPQDRQFILSSKKLLLSDSGFYLCAWSPGLNSPLHFGNGTRLTVT.